This T cell receptor beta chain was found in a study of T-cell reconstitution after alpha-beta-depleted transplantation in children. J was trimmed by 1 base and V by 5 bases; bases with no gene match: 4. This CDR3 is 15 amino acids long. Unique molecular identifiers featured in how the TCRbeta library was prepared. TCRdb re-derived calls from the PCR reads in MiXCR, one entry per CDR3 protein. The table lists nearly 350,000 distinct CDR3 sequences, roughly 16% of them singletons. V gene TRBV12-3 or TRBV12-4 combines with J gene TRBJ2-1, with TRBD1 matching over 8 bases. The specimen was PBMCs, mostly from graft donor cells, collected 360 days after TCRalphabeta/CD19-depleted stem cell transplant. The sequence was obtained from a male patient between 2 and 9 years old who had a stem cell transplant for acute lymphoblastic leukemia, so the T cells may come from the graft donor. CDR3 residues: CASSGQGLSYNEQFF. The CDR3 DNA is TGTGCCAGCAGTGGACAGGGCCTTTCCTACAATGAGCAGTTCTTC.